One sample yielded the 31 T cell receptor beta chains listed below, sequenced in a study of vaccination effects on CD4 cells after COVID-19. Antigen-specific CD4+ T cell clonotypes were called by their expansion after viral peptide-pool culture in ViraFEST. A 10-day culture period preceded the isolation of CD4+ T cells. Nobody among the vaccine recipients had prior SARS-CoV-2 infection (nucleocapsid antibodies were negative). The antigens for these receptors are not known. Measured with immunoSEQ multiplex PCR; TCRdb has only the in-frame clones, and not every one. This table has around 71,000 clones, around 76% appearing once. The source was CD4+ T cells from PBMCs cultured with HCoV-OC43 spike peptides, collected before COVID-19 vaccination. This sample's subset: HCoV-OC43 spike overlapping peptide pool stimulation. The receptor set was obtained from a human donor who received a COVID-19 vaccine.

This chain connects TRBV7-2 to TRBJ2-6, with D unclear. CDR3 size: 15 residues. Trimming stripped 0 bases from V and 2 bases from J, with 5 bases between. The germline V gene encodes CDR1 SGHTA and CDR2 FQGNSA. CDR3 sequence: CASSLAQPGANVLTF. The CDR3 bases are TGTGCCAGCAGCTTAGCGCAGCCTGGGGCCAACGTCCTGACTTTC.

In this sample, this clone turned up once. The gene calls are TRBV14 and TRBJ2-5, with TRBD1 matching 8 bases. The CDR3 length is 15 residues. Trimming at V came to 1 base and at J to 4 bases, leaving 5 bases not matched to a gene. Germline values: CDR1 SGHDN, CDR2 FVKESK. The CDR3 is CASSQGWTGRETQYF. Written as DNA, the CDR3 is TGTGCCAGCAGCCAAGGATGGACAGGGCGAGAGACCCAGTACTTC.

The chain links TRBV3-1 (or the pseudogene TRBV3-2) to TRBJ2-2; the match to TRBD2 covers 10 bases. CDR3 length: 16 amino acids. V lost 3 bases and J lost 1; bases outside the gene matches: 2. Germline assignment: CDR1 LGHDT and CDR2 YNNKEL (reference sequence). The CDR3 nucleotides are TGTGCCAGCAGCCAGGAGCGGGGGGGGAACACCGGGGAGCTGTTTTTT. Residues: CASSQERGGNTGELFF.

The chain combines TRBV18 with TRBJ2-1; TRBD1 is a possible D gene (6 bases). Germline CDR1 reads KGHSH; CDR2 reads LQKENI. Trimming took off 3 bases at V and 0 bases at J, with 9 bases between the two ends. The CDR3 extends over 15 amino acids. CDR3 sequence: CASSPDRISYNEQFF. CDR3 bases: TGTGCCAGCTCACCCGACAGGATCTCCTACAATGAGCAGTTCTTC.

In DNA, the CDR3 is TGTGCCAGCAGTCCCGGGGCGGGGAGTCTCTCCTACAATGAGCAGTTCTTC. As protein: CASSPGAGSLSYNEQFF. The chain employs TRBV7-3 and TRBJ2-1; TRBD2 might be the D (6 bases). Germline V gene sequence: CDR1 SGHTA, CDR2 FQGTGA. The CDR3 has 17 amino acids. V was cut by 6 bases and J by 0 bases, with 18 bases left in between.

The chain combines TRBV24-1 with TRBJ1-2; D call uncertain. CDR1 and CDR2 from the germline V gene are KGHDR and SFDVKD. CDR3 length equals 14 residues. The V end lost 4 bases, the J end lost 4 bases, and 12 bases lay between the germline ends. Written as DNA, the CDR3 is TGTGCCACCAGTGACACGACGGTCCCCTATGGCTACACCTTC. Translating gives CATSDTTVPYGYTF.

The rearrangement joins TRBV5-6 to TRBJ2-5, with D perhaps given as TRBD1 or TRBD2 (5 bases each). There are 14 residues in the CDR3. V was shortened by 4 bases and J by 1 base, with 11 bases between the two germline ends. From germline, CDR1 is SGHDT and CDR2 YYEEEE. Here the CDR3 reads CASSRRDGQETQYF. The DNA of the CDR3 is TGTGCCAGCAGCCGACGGGACGGCCAAGAGACCCAGTACTTC.

The rearrangement uses TRBV5-1 and TRBJ2-3; TRBD2 matches 11 bases. The CDR3 runs 15 residues. Germline V CDR1 and CDR2: SGHRS, YFSETQ. V lost 4 bases to trimming and J lost 5 bases; unmatched junction nucleotides: 6. CDR3 sequence reads: CASSATSGAGDTQYF. The CDR3, as DNA: TGCGCCAGCAGCGCGACTAGCGGGGCGGGAGATACGCAGTATTTT.

This clone has just a few counts. The chain links TRBV24-1 to TRBJ2-5; D tentatively fits TRBD1 or TRBD2 (7 bases each). Germline CDR1 reads KGHDR; CDR2 reads SFDVKD. V lost 10 bases, J lost 2 bases, and 13 bases lay in between. CDR3 length equals 13 residues. The CDR3 spells CATQGRGQETQYF. The CDR3 region has the DNA TGTGCCACACAGGGGAGGGGGCAAGAGACCCAGTACTTC.

The gene calls are TRBV5-1 and TRBJ2-2, with unresolved D. Trimming cost V 6 bases and J 0 bases, with 12 bases left between them. The CDR3 is made up of 15 amino acids. Germline CDR1 is SGHRS and CDR2 is YFSETQ. CDR3 loop: CASMDRRANTGELFF. CDR3 sequence (DNA): TGCGCCAGCATGGATCGGCGTGCGAACACCGGGGAGCTGTTTTTT.

This chain uses TRBV25-1 with TRBJ2-5; D may be TRBD2 (7 bases). Trimming left V 3 bases short and J 4 bases short, with 18 bases between. Per germline, CDR1 MGHDK and CDR2 SYGVNS. The CDR3 loop spans 16 amino acids. DNA for the CDR3: TGTGCCAGCAGTGACCAAAAAAGGGGGGGCGCAGAGACCCAGTACTTC. Its translation is CASSDQKRGGAETQYF.

The V and J genes are TRBV18 and TRBJ1-1, with unresolved D. The CDR3 extends over 16 amino acids. The V gene's germline CDR1 is KGHSH and CDR2 LQKENI. The V gene lost 4 bases and the J gene lost 1 base, with 16 bases spanning the gap. CDR3 sequence (DNA): TGTGCCAGCTCACGGCGAACCGGGCCAACGAACACTGAAGCTTTCTTT. Translating gives CASSRRTGPTNTEAFF. Supplemented by reference TRBV18 and TRBJ1-1, the full variable domain reads NAGVMQNPRHLVRRRGQEARLRCSPMKGHSHVYWYRQLPEEGLKFMVYLQKENIIDESGMPKERFSAEFPKEGPSILRIQQVVRGDSAAYFCASSRRTGPTNTEAFFGQGTRLTVV.

The genes are TRBV2 and TRBJ1-2; the D gene is possibly TRBD1 (5 bases). V lost 4 bases, J lost 5 bases, and 20 bases lay in between. Germline values: CDR1 SNHLY, CDR2 FYNNEI. The CDR3 has 16 residues. This chain's CDR3 is CASSGWVGAGSYGYTF. CDR3 DNA sequence: TGTGCCAGCAGTGGCTGGGTCGGGGCAGGGTCTTATGGCTACACCTTC.

This clone appeared a few times. The chain carries TRBV4-1 and TRBJ1-6; D unresolved. This CDR3 is built from 15 residues. CDR1 and CDR2 (germline): MGHRA, YSYEKL. The V gene lost 1 base and the J gene lost 10 bases, with 14 bases spanning the gap. Written as DNA, the CDR3 is TGCGCCAGCAGCCAAGGTATTGGGGTTAGCTCACCCCTCCACTTT. Its translation is CASSQGIGVSSPLHF.

This chain uses TRBV7-2 with TRBJ2-7, with D hard to call. V gave up 2 bases and J gave up 3 bases, with 8 bases separating them. Germline V gene lookup returns CDR1 SGHTA and CDR2 FQGNSA. This CDR3 region has 13 residues. Here the CDR3 DNA reads TGTGCCAGCAGCTTAAGCAGCTACTACGAGCAGTACGTC. It is translated as CASSLSSYYEQYV.

The CDR3 nucleotides are TGTGCCAGCAGTGAGATTCAGGGCACTGAAGCTTTCTTT. This translates into CASSEIQGTEAFF. The chain uses TRBV27 and TRBJ1-1; maybe TRBD1 (5 bases). The germline V gene encodes CDR1 MNHEY and CDR2 SMNVEV (reference sequence). Trimming took 5 bases from V and 4 from J, leaving 11 bases between them. The CDR3 is made up of 13 amino acids.

The genes are TRBV15 and TRBJ1-4; the D is unclear. Per the germline V gene, CDR1 is LNHNV and CDR2 is YYDKDF (reference sequence). Trimming took off 1 base at V and 8 bases at J, with 11 bases between the two ends. This CDR3 region has 14 residues. CDR3 DNA: TGTGCCACCAGCAGAGCGAACAGCTTAGAAAAACTGTTTTTT. Amino acids: CATSRANSLEKLFF.

The rearrangement joins TRBV6-5 to TRBJ2-7; 10 bases line up with TRBD1. The length of the CDR3 is 15 residues. J gave up 6 bases and V 5 bases, and 10 bases lay outside the gene matches. Germline V gives CDR1 MNHEY, CDR2 SVGAGI. The CDR3 region is CASSRAGTGASEQYV. CDR3 DNA: TGTGCCAGCAGTAGGGCCGGGACAGGGGCCAGCGAGCAGTACGTC.

This clone was picked up a small number of times. The V call is TRBV24-1, the J call TRBJ2-2, with 11 bases identical to TRBD1. The CDR3 runs to 16 residues. Germline V gene lookup returns CDR1 KGHDR and CDR2 SFDVKD. Trimming removed 2 bases from V and 5 bases from J; junction bases left unmatched: 3. CDR3 sequence: CATSDWGQGVTGELFF. CDR3 nucleotides: TGTGCCACCAGTGATTGGGGACAGGGGGTTACCGGGGAGCTGTTTTTT.

The V gene is TRBV30, the J gene TRBJ1-4; tentative D call: TRBD1 (6 bases). CDR3 length equals 13 residues. Trimming stripped 3 bases from V and 4 bases from J, with 9 bases between. CDR1 and CDR2 from the germline V gene are GTSNPN and SVGIG (reference sequence). The CDR3 region is CAWRGGHNEKLFF. In nucleotides, the CDR3 is TGTGCCTGGAGAGGGGGGCATAATGAAAAACTGTTTTTT.

This clone appeared a single time. The chain carries TRBV6-5 and TRBJ1-1; weak D call: TRBD1 (6 bases). The V end lost 5 bases, the J end lost 5 bases, and 18 bases lay between the germline ends. Germline V gene data show CDR1 as MNHEY and CDR2 as SVGAGI. The CDR3 spans 15 residues. CDR3 bases: TGTGCCAGCAGTCAGGATACAGGGTTATGGACTGAAGCTTTCTTT. Translating it yields CASSQDTGLWTEAFF.

The chain joins TRBV3-1 (or the pseudogene TRBV3-2) to TRBJ1-6, with D unclear. The germline V gene has CDR1 LGHDT and CDR2 YNNKEL (reference sequence). Trimming shortened V by 3 bases and J by 6 bases, and 0 bases separated the two germline ends. The CDR3 contains 11 residues. For the CDR3, the DNA is TGTGCCAGCAGCCATAATTCACCCCTCCACTTT. The encoded protein is CASSHNSPLHF.

The chain uses TRBV18 and TRBJ1-4; D is possibly TRBD1 (6 bases). Trimming took off 2 bases at V and 8 bases at J, with 9 bases between the two ends. The CDR3 consists of 13 residues. Germline V lookup: CDR1 KGHSH, CDR2 LQKENI. The CDR3 region has the DNA TGTGCCAGCTCACCAGGGGGCCACGAAAAACTGTTTTTT. Translating gives CASSPGGHEKLFF.

The chain has TRBV7-2 and TRBJ2-3; the D is unclear. V lost 2 bases and J lost 5, with 8 bases in between. The length of the CDR3 is 13 residues. The V gene's germline CDR1 is SGHTA and CDR2 FQGNSA. The CDR3 spells CASSLQPGDTQYF. For the CDR3, the DNA is TGTGCCAGCAGCTTACAGCCCGGAGATACGCAGTATTTT.

The chain couples TRBV20-1 to TRBJ1-1; no clear D. V dropped 5 bases and J dropped 9 bases, with 4 bases sitting between them. Germline CDR1 and CDR2: DFQATT and SNEGSKA (reference sequence). The CDR3 extends over 8 amino acids. CDR3 sequence: CSAGKAFF. The CDR3 DNA reads as TGCAGTGCTGGAAAAGCTTTCTTT.

CDR3 coding DNA: TGTGCCAGCAGCTTAAGGGGGGCCACAGATACGCAGTATTTT. This sequence encodes CASSLRGATDTQYF. The rearrangement uses TRBV11-2 and TRBJ2-3; either TRBD1 or TRBD2 may supply D (6 bases each). Trimming left V 2 bases short and J 2 bases short, with 8 bases between. This CDR3 has 14 amino acids. Germline CDR1 is SGHAT and CDR2 is FQNNGV.

This clone was seen a few times. The chain recombines TRBV2 with TRBJ1-5; 7 bases agree with TRBD1. Losses at the gene ends were 6 bases for V and 1 base for J; bases not matched to a gene: 6. The CDR3 is 15 amino acids. Germline-derived CDR1 and CDR2 are SNHLY and FYNNEI. CDR3 bases: TGTGCCAGCAGGGTTGGGGACAGCAGCAATCAGCCCCAGCATTTT. Encoded protein: CASRVGDSSNQPQHF.

This clone has only one observation. This chain links TRBV7-2 with TRBJ2-2; tentative D call: TRBD1 (6 bases). This CDR3 spans 16 amino acids. Per germline, CDR1 SGHTA and CDR2 FQGNSA. The V gene lost 2 bases and the J gene lost 3 bases, with 13 bases spanning the gap. For the CDR3, the DNA is TGTGCCAGCAGCTTACGAGCAGGGGTGGACACCGGGGAGCTGTTTTTT. This sequence encodes CASSLRAGVDTGELFF.

This chain connects TRBV19 to TRBJ1-2; D gene ambiguous. Trimming pared 1 base from V and 0 bases from J, leaving 6 bases between. CDR1 LNHDA and CDR2 SQIVND come from the germline V gene (reference sequence). The CDR3 spans 14 residues. This CDR3 is CASSIGTANYGYTF. The CDR3 DNA follows: TGTGCCAGTAGTATAGGAACAGCTAACTATGGCTACACCTTC.

The sample holds a few counts of this clone. The rearrangement uses TRBV7-2 and TRBJ1-4, with D hard to call. This CDR3 is built from 14 residues. The V and J ends lost 3 bases and 4 bases respectively, with 9 bases between them. Germline V gene sequence: CDR1 SGHTA, CDR2 FQGNSA. The CDR3 nucleotides are TGTGCCAGCAGCTTCGGTTCGTTTAATGAAAAACTGTTTTTT. It specifies CASSFGSFNEKLFF. Together with reference TRBV7-2 and TRBJ1-4, the CDR3 gives the full variable domain: GAGVSQSPSNKVTEKGKDVELRCDPISGHTALYWYRQSLGQGLEFLIYFQGNSAPDKSGLPSDRFSAERTGGSVSTLTIQRTQQEDSAVYLCASSFGSFNEKLFFGSGTQLSVL.

The V call is TRBV3-1 (or the pseudogene TRBV3-2), the J call TRBJ2-2, with D hard to call. From germline, CDR1 is LGHDT and CDR2 YNNKEL (reference sequence). The V and J ends lost 5 bases and 7 bases respectively, with 8 bases between them. The CDR3 runs 12 residues. The CDR3 DNA sequence: TGTGCCAGCAGCTTATTGGTCGGGGAGCTGTTTTTT. Encoded protein: CASSLLVGELFF.